Shown below are 22 T cell receptor beta chains from a single sample sequenced in a study of blood T cell repertoires in COVID-19. The assay was immunoSEQ multiplex PCR, and TCRdb's table has in-frame clones only and misses some. The sample has approximately 250,000 clones, 84% seen once. Sequencing was done on a sample of peripheral blood. The receptors were sampled from a human donor in a cohort sampled during active COVID-19.

V and J are TRBV4-3 and TRBJ2-7; the D gene is possibly TRBD1 (5 bases). The CDR3 is 13 residues long. V lost 3 bases, J lost 3 bases, and 9 bases lay in between. Germline-derived CDR1 and CDR2 are LGHNA and YSLEER. The CDR3 protein is CASSQSQGYEQYF. As DNA, the CDR3 is TGCGCCAGCAGCCAGTCGCAGGGCTACGAGCAGTACTTC.

This chain links TRBV3-1 (or the pseudogene TRBV3-2) with TRBJ2-1; 7 bases are a match to TRBD2. Germline loops: CDR1 LGHDT, CDR2 YNNKEL (reference sequence). This CDR3 is built from 15 residues. After removal of 4 bases from V and 3 bases from J, the junction contained 6 bases not matched to a gene. CDR3 coding DNA: TGTGCCAGCAGCCGGATTGGGGGGGGCTACAATGAGCAGTTCTTC. Encoded protein: CASSRIGGGYNEQFF.

The chain is built from TRBV10-1 and TRBJ2-3; 9 bases line up with TRBD2. The CDR3 runs to 16 residues. From germline, CDR1 is WNHNN and CDR2 SYGVQD (reference sequence). Trimming took 3 bases from V and 2 from J; bases not matched to a gene: 6. The CDR3 sequence: CASSEIAGAFTDTQYF. CDR3 sequence (DNA): TGCGCCAGCAGTGAAATAGCGGGGGCTTTCACAGATACGCAGTATTTT.

The sample holds a few counts of this clone. The genes are TRBV10-1 and TRBJ2-3; maybe TRBD1 (5 bases). There are 15 residues in the CDR3. Trimming took off 3 bases at V and 5 bases at J, with 15 bases between the two ends. Germline V gene data show CDR1 as WNHNN and CDR2 as SYGVQD (reference sequence). The CDR3 loop reads CASSDSIGAVDTQYF. DNA of the CDR3: TGCGCCAGCAGTGATTCTATAGGGGCAGTAGATACGCAGTATTTT.

The chain is built from TRBV19 and TRBJ1-2; TRBD1 is a possible D gene (6 bases). V was shortened by 7 bases and J by 8 bases, with 14 bases between the two germline ends. The CDR3 is made up of 12 amino acids. Germline CDR1 and CDR2: LNHDA and SQIVND (reference sequence). The CDR3 loop reads CASNQGLGGYTF. Written as DNA, the CDR3 is TGTGCCAGTAATCAGGGGTTGGGAGGCTACACCTTC.

The chain joins TRBV19 to TRBJ2-1; D might be TRBD1 (6 bases). V lost 5 bases to trimming and J lost 3 bases, with 11 bases between them. The CDR3 contains 14 residues. CDR1 is LNHDA and CDR2 is SQIVND in the germline V gene (reference sequence). The CDR3 is CASSDRPGYNEQFF. CDR3 nucleotide sequence: TGTGCCAGTAGTGACAGGCCGGGCTACAATGAGCAGTTCTTC.

The chain combines TRBV12-3 or TRBV12-4 with TRBJ1-5; D call uncertain. Trimming removed 6 bases at V and 0 bases at J, with 3 bases between. This CDR3 spans 12 amino acids. The CDR3 nucleotides read TGTGCCAGCAGCTATAGCAATCAGCCCCAGCATTTT. Translation gives CASSYSNQPQHF.

The J gene is TRBJ2-3, the V gene TRBV9; D is perhaps TRBD2 (5 bases). Deletions cut 0 bases from V and 1 base from J, with 9 bases between. Germline CDR1 and CDR2: SGDLS and YYNGEE. The CDR3 is 15 amino acids. This CDR3 reads CASSVVNSGTDTQYF. In nucleotides, the CDR3 is TGTGCCAGCAGCGTAGTTAATAGCGGCACAGATACGCAGTATTTT.

The rearrangement joins TRBV25-1 to TRBJ2-7; D might be TRBD2 (6 bases). The CDR3 length is 12 residues. Germline assignment: CDR1 MGHDK and CDR2 SYGVNS. Between the trimmed V and J ends, which lost 2 bases and 9 bases, there was a span of 11 bases. This CDR3 reads CASSETGTPQYF. CDR3 DNA: TGTGCCAGCAGTGAAACCGGGACTCCGCAGTACTTC.

The chain couples TRBV11-2 to TRBJ2-1; 7 positions agree with TRBD2. The CDR3 is 12 amino acids. Germline values: CDR1 SGHAT, CDR2 FQNNGV. The junction had 11 bases not matched to a gene; V was cut back by 5 bases and J by 16 bases. The CDR3 here is CASSLRGREIFF. CDR3 nucleotides: TGTGCCAGCAGCCTCCGTGGGCGGGAGATTTTCTTC.

CDR3 protein: CASRSGQGAFNQPQHF. The CDR3 region has the DNA TGTGCCAGCAGGTCCGGACAGGGGGCTTTCAATCAGCCCCAGCATTTT. The genes are TRBV28 and TRBJ1-5, with 11 bases aligning to TRBD1. This CDR3 has 16 amino acids. J gave up 3 bases and V 6 bases, and 7 bases lay outside the gene matches. Germline CDR1 and CDR2: MDHEN and SYDVKM. Complete variable domain (other parts from reference TRBV28 and TRBJ1-5): DVKVTQSSRYLVKRTGEKVFLECVQDMDHENMFWYRQDPGLGLRLIYFSYDVKMKEKGDIPEGYSVSREKKERFSLILESASTNQTSMYLCASRSGQGAFNQPQHFGDGTRLSIL.

The DNA of the CDR3 is TGTGCCAGCTCTGGTGGGACAGGGGGAGCAGAGACCCAGTACTTC. As protein: CASSGGTGGAETQYF. J is TRBJ2-5 and V is TRBV18, with 11 positions matching TRBD1. Germline CDR1 and CDR2: KGHSH and LQKENI. V shed 6 bases and J 4 bases; nucleotides not matched to a gene: 7. The CDR3 spans 15 residues.

Comment on this clone: At one end the junction does not follow the germline gene, possibly because of a read error. The chain combines TRBV3-1 (or the pseudogene TRBV3-2) with TRBJ1-3; a weak D match, TRBD1 (6 bases). CDR1 is LGHDT and CDR2 is YNNKEL in the germline V gene (reference sequence). CDR3 size: 13 residues. The CDR3: CASSQGSPGRGHF. The CDR3 nucleotides read TGTGCCAGCAGCCAAGGAAGTCCAGGCAGGGGACATTTT.

The rearrangement links TRBV6-6 to TRBJ1-2, with a tentative D call TRBD1 (6 bases). Trimming left V 6 bases short and J 4 bases short, with 9 bases between. This CDR3 is 12 amino acids long. Germline values: CDR1 MNHNY, CDR2 SVGAGI (reference sequence). Here the CDR3 DNA reads TGTGCCAGCAGCTCAGGGGCCTATGGCTACACCTTC. Protein: CASSSGAYGYTF.

V and J are TRBV5-5 and TRBJ2-1; the match to TRBD2 covers 7 bases. Germline CDR1 is SGHKS and CDR2 is YYEKEE (reference sequence). There are 14 residues in the CDR3. Losses at the gene ends were 4 bases for V and 7 bases for J; bases not matched to a gene: 8. The CDR3 sequence is CASSAVGGRNEQFF. CDR3 coding DNA: TGTGCCAGCAGCGCTGTCGGGGGGAGAAATGAGCAGTTCTTC. Full variable domain (rest looked up from reference TRBV5-5 and TRBJ2-1): DAGVTQSPTHLIKTRGQQVTLRCSPISGHKSVSWYQQVLGQGPQFIFQYYEKEERGRGNFPDRFSARQFPNYSSELNVNALLLGDSALYLCASSAVGGRNEQFFGPGTRLTVL.

The rearrangement uses TRBV15 and TRBJ1-2; 7 bases agree with TRBD1. The V segment lost 1 base and the J segment 4 bases; nucleotides outside the gene matches: 9. This CDR3 has 16 residues. The germline CDR1 and CDR2 sequences are LNHNV and YYDKDF (reference sequence). In DNA, the CDR3 is TGTGCCACCAGCAGAGCCGGGACAGTGGGTGGCTATGGCTACACCTTC. Its protein product is CATSRAGTVGGYGYTF.

The chain links TRBV2 to TRBJ2-5; D is possibly TRBD1 (6 bases). Trimming removed 8 bases at V and 1 base at J, with 8 bases between. This CDR3 has 12 residues. The V gene's germline CDR1 is SNHLY and CDR2 FYNNEI. The CDR3 nucleotides are TGTGCCAGCGGACAGATCCAAGAGACCCAGTACTTC. Its protein is CASGQIQETQYF.

V usage is TRBV6-5 and J usage is TRBJ1-2, with 11 bases matching TRBD1. There are 14 residues in the CDR3. Per germline, CDR1 MNHEY and CDR2 SVGAGI. Unmatched junction bases numbered 2, after V lost 6 bases and J lost 2 bases. CDR3 amino acids: CASRGQGVNYGYTF. CDR3 sequence (DNA): TGTGCCAGCAGGGGACAGGGGGTAAACTATGGCTACACCTTC.

This chain links TRBV11-3 with TRBJ2-5; D possibly corresponds to TRBD1 (5 bases). Germline V lookup: CDR1 SGHNT, CDR2 YENEEA. V was pared by 4 bases and J by 0 bases, with 12 bases between. This CDR3 is built from 15 residues. CDR3 bases: TGTGCCAGCAGCTCCGCCAGACAGAACCAAGAGACCCAGTACTTC. Its translation: CASSSARQNQETQYF.

The chain has TRBV4-3 and TRBJ1-4; D is unclear. Germline assignment: CDR1 LGHNA and CDR2 YSLEER. The V end was cut by 4 bases, the J end by 8 bases, with 20 bases between. The CDR3 totals 16 residues. In DNA form, the CDR3 reads TGCGCCAGCAGCCGGAACCTGGCAGGAGGTAGCGAAAAACTGTTTTTT. Translation gives CASSRNLAGGSEKLFF.

In the case of this clone: This sample includes further DNA sequences coding for the same CDR3. In nucleotides, the CDR3 is TGTGCTAGTGGTTTACAAACGACAGGGACCCTCGTTGAAGCTTTCTTT. Its translation is CASGLQTTGTLVEAFF. The rearrangement joins TRBV12-5 to TRBJ1-1, with TRBD1 matching over 7 bases. V lost 3 bases, J lost 7 bases, and 14 bases stayed unmatched. This CDR3 comprises 16 residues. Germline CDR1 LGHNT, CDR2 FRNRAP.

The chain is built from TRBV19 and TRBJ1-6, with 8 positions matching TRBD1. Germline V gives CDR1 LNHDA, CDR2 SQIVND (reference sequence). The CDR3 has 14 residues. With 3 bases clipped from V and 9 bases from J, the junction kept 4 bases outside the gene matches. The CDR3 coding sequence is TGTGCCAGTAGTATTGGACAGGGTGGTTCACCCCTCCACTTT. Translation: CASSIGQGGSPLHF.